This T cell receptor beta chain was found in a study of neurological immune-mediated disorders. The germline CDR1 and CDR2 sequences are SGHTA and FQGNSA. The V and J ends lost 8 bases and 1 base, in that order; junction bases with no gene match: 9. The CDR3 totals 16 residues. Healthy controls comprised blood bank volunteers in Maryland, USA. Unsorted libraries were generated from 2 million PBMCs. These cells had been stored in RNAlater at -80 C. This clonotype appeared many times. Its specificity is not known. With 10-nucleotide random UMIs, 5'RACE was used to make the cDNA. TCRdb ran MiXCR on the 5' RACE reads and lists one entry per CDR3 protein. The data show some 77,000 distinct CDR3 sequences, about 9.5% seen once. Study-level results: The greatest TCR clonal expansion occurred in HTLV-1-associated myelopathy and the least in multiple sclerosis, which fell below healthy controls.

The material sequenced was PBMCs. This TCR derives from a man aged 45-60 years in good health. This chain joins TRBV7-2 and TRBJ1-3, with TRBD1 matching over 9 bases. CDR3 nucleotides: TGTGCCAGCGGTACTCAACAGGGGGCTTCTGGAAACACCATATATTTT. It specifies CASGTQQGASGNTIYF.